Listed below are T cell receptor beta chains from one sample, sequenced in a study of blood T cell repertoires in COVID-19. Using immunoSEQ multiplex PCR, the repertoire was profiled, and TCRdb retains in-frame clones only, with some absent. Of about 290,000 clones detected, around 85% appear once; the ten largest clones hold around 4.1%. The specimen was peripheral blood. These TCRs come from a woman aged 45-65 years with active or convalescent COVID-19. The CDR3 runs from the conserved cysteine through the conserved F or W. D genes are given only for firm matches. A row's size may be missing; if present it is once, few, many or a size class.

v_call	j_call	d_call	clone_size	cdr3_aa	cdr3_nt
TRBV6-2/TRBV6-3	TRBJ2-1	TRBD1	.	CASRPKGQVGNEQFF	TGTGCCAGCAGGCCTAAGGGACAGGTGGGGAATGAGCAGTTCTTC
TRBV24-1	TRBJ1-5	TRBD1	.	CATSDYTGDQPQHF	TGTGCCACCAGTGATTACACAGGGGATCAGCCCCAGCATTTT
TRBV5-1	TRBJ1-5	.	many	CASSPGQPGQPQHF	TGCGCCAGCAGCCCCGGACAGCCTGGCCAGCCCCAGCATTTT
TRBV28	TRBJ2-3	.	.	CASWGRTDTQYF	TGTGCCAGTTGGGGGCGCACAGATACGCAGTATTTT
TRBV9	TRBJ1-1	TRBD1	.	CASSAQGLNTEAFF	TGTGCCAGCAGCGCACAGGGGTTGAACACTGAAGCTTTCTTT
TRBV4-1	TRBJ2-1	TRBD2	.	CASSQPTSEISSYNEQFF	TGCGCCAGCAGCCAACCGACTAGCGAGATAAGCTCCTACAATGAGCAGTTCTTC
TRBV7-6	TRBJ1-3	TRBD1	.	CASSSGGGNTIYF	TGTGCCAGCAGCTCAGGGGGCGGAAACACCATATATTTT
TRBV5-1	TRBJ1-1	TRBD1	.	CASSLGDRGKAFF	TGCGCCAGCAGCTTGGGGGACAGGGGGAAAGCTTTCTTT
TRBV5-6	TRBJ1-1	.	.	CASSLAGGRNTEAFF	TGTGCCAGCAGCTTGGCTGGCGGGCGGAACACTGAAGCTTTCTTT
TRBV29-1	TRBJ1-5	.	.	CSVVIGNSNQPQHF	TGCAGCGTTGTAATCGGGAATAGCAATCAGCCCCAGCATTTT
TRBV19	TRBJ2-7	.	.	CASTQSGGTYEQYF	TGTGCCAGTACCCAATCAGGGGGGACCTACGAGCAGTACTTC
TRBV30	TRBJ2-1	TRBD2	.	CAWSFRGGSGRANEQFF	TGTGCCTGGAGTTTCCGGGGGGGTAGCGGGAGGGCTAATGAGCAGTTCTTC
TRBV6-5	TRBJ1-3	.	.	CASSYEGRSGNTIYF	TGTGCCAGCAGTTACGAGGGCCGCTCTGGAAACACCATATATTTT
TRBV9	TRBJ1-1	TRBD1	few	CASSARQGNTEAFF	TGTGCCAGCAGCGCCCGACAGGGGAACACTGAAGCTTTCTTT
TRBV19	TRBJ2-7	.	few	CASSLSGLSYEQYF	TGTGCCAGTAGTCTCTCGGGACTCTCCTACGAGCAGTACTTC
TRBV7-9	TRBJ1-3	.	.	CASRLGGLKGNTIYF	TGTGCCAGCAGGTTGGGGGGGCTGAAGGGAAACACCATATATTTT
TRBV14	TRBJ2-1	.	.	CASSSLAWYGQFF	TGTGCCAGCAGCTCATTAGCGTGGTACGGACAGTTCTTC
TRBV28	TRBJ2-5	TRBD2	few	CASSLLGGRPLRQTQYF	TGTGCCAGCAGTTTATTGGGCGGGAGGCCTTTGCGACAGACCCAGTACTTC
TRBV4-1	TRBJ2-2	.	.	CASSQGQYTGELFF	TGCGCCAGCAGCCAAGGGCAGTACACCGGGGAGCTGTTTTTT
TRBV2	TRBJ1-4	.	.	CASRQQGFSEKLFF	TGTGCCAGCAGGCAACAGGGTTTTTCCGAAAAACTGTTTTTT
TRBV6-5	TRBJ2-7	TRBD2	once	CASSYATSGSYEQYF	TGTGCCAGCAGTTACGCGACTAGCGGGAGCTACGAGCAGTACTTC
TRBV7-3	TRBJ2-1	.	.	CASSVDNEQFF	TGTGCCAGCAGCGTCGACAATGAGCAGTTCTTC
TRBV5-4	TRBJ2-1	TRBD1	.	CASSAATGWTDNEQFF	TGTGCCAGCAGCGCAGCGACAGGGTGGACTGACAATGAGCAGTTCTTC
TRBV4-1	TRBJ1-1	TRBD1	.	CASSQDPRGLDTEAFF	TGCGCCAGCAGCCAAGACCCCAGGGGGCTCGACACTGAAGCTTTCTTT
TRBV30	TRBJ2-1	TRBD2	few	CAWRGTSWVNEQFF	TGTGCCTGGAGGGGGACTAGTTGGGTAAATGAGCAGTTCTTC
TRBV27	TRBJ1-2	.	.	CASSLSPIIGAYGYTF	TGTGCCAGCAGTTTGTCCCCTATAATAGGGGCCTATGGCTACACCTTC
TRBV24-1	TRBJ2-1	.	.	CATSDVESWNEQFF	TGTGCCACCAGTGACGTAGAGTCCTGGAATGAGCAGTTCTTC
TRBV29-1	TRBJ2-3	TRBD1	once	CSVPGQGEGDTQYF	TGCAGCGTACCCGGACAGGGAGAAGGAGATACGCAGTATTTT
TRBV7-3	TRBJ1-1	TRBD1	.	CASSFITPRQGPPEAFF	TGTGCCAGCAGCTTCATCACCCCCCGACAGGGCCCCCCTGAAGCTTTCTTT
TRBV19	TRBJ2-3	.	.	CASSGSPGVGDADTQYF	TGTGCCAGTTCCGGGAGCCCCGGGGTGGGAGACGCAGATACGCAGTATTTT
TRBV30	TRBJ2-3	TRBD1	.	CAGTGESTDTQYF	TGTGCCGGGACAGGGGAAAGCACAGATACGCAGTATTTT
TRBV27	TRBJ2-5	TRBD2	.	CASSLSGRGRETQYF	TGTGCCAGCAGTTTAAGCGGGAGAGGGCGAGAGACCCAGTACTTC
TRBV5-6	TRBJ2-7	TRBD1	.	CASRGTGRDEQYF	TGTGCCAGCAGGGGGACAGGGAGGGACGAGCAGTACTTC
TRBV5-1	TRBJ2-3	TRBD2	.	CASSLTLAGAKDTQYF	TGCGCCAGCAGCTTGACCTTAGCGGGAGCCAAAGATACGCAGTATTTT
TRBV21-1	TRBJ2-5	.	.	CASSNRLVETQYF	TGTGCCAGCAGCAATCGACTAGTAGAGACCCAGTACTTC
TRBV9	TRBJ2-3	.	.	CASSAGPGGTDTQYF	TGTGCCAGCAGCGCGGGTCCAGGGGGCACAGATACGCAGTATTTT
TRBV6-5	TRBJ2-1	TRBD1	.	CASSLGQGLLNEQFF	TGTGCCAGCAGTTTAGGACAGGGGCTGTTGAATGAGCAGTTCTTC
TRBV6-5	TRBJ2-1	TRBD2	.	CASTLAGGNEQFF	TGTGCCAGCACACTAGCGGGAGGCAATGAGCAGTTCTTC
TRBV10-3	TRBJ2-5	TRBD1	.	CAISEARGFQETQYF	TGTGCCATCAGTGAGGCCAGGGGGTTCCAAGAGACCCAGTACTTC
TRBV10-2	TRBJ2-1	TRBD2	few	CASRSGTSGIDEQFF	TGCGCCAGCAGATCCGGGACTAGCGGGATCGATGAGCAGTTCTTC
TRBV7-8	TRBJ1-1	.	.	CASSLGPLRGRDTEAFF	TGTGCCAGCAGCTTAGGCCCTCTGCGGGGGAGGGACACTGAAGCTTTCTTT
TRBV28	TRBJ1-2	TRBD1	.	CASKSGDRGLGYTF	TGTGCCAGCAAGTCAGGGGACAGGGGGCTAGGCTACACCTTC
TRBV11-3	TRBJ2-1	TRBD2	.	CASSLEGTSGGNEQFF	TGTGCCAGCAGCTTAGAGGGGACTAGCGGGGGTAATGAGCAGTTCTTC
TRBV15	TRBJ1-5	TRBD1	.	CATSRDTGGSNQPQHF	TGTGCCACCAGCAGAGATACAGGGGGTAGCAATCAGCCCCAGCATTTT
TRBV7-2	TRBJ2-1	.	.	CASSLSRGAYNEQFF	TGTGCCAGCAGCTTAAGCCGCGGGGCCTACAATGAGCAGTTCTTC
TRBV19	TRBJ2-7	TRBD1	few	CASKETGTYEQYF	TGTGCCAGTAAAGAGACAGGGACCTACGAGCAGTACTTC
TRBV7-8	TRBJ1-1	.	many	CASTVPASEAFF	TGTGCCAGCACCGTACCTGCGAGTGAAGCTTTCTTT
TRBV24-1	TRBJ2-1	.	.	CATSDLVSSEGSYNEQFF	TGTGCCACCAGTGATTTGGTGTCGTCGGAGGGCTCCTACAATGAGCAGTTCTTC
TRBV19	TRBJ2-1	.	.	CASSLNIPPPNEQFF	TGTGCCAGTAGTCTGAACATTCCGCCCCCCAATGAGCAGTTCTTC
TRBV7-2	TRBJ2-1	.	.	CASSLASARAYNEQFF	TGTGCCAGCAGCTTAGCTTCCGCTCGGGCCTACAATGAGCAGTTCTTC
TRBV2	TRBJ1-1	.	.	CASSGGLSNTEAFF	TGTGCCAGCAGCGGGGGGTTGTCCAACACTGAAGCTTTCTTT
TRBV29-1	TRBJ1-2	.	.	CSVEVDRSNYGYTF	TGCAGCGTTGAAGTGGACAGATCTAACTATGGCTACACCTTC
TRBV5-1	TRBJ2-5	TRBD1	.	CASSLGTGVKETQYF	TGCGCCAGCAGCTTGGGGACAGGGGTGAAGGAGACCCAGTACTTC
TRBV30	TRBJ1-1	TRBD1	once	CASSDRGRTEAFF	TGTGCCTCCTCGGACAGGGGGAGGACTGAAGCTTTCTTT